A selection of T cell receptor beta chains follows, all from one sample in a study of blood T cell repertoires in COVID-19. Libraries were prepared by immunoSEQ multiplex PCR; TCRdb keeps only in-frame clonotypes and omits some of them. The table has 40,000 or so clones, about 85% seen once. The specimen was peripheral blood. The receptors shown here come from a human donor in a cohort sampled during active COVID-19. CDR3s include the opening cysteine and the closing phenylalanine or tryptophan. A D gene is named only where the DNA matches it firmly. Size is omitted from some rows. Given values are once, few, many or a class for expanded clones.

NA,TRBD1,TRBJ2-7,TRBV6-5,TGTGCCACCCCCGCGGGACAGGGGTTTGGCGAGCAGTACTTC,CATPAGQGFGEQYF
NA,NA,TRBJ2-7,TRBV5-1,TGCGCCAGCAGAGAACAGGGGGAGGGCGAGCAGTACTTC,CASREQGEGEQYF
NA,NA,TRBJ1-5,TRBV3-1/TRBV3-2,TGTGCCAGCAGCCAAGATGGGGGGGTCGATCAGCCCCAGCATTTT,CASSQDGGVDQPQHF
NA,NA,TRBJ2-7,TRBV6-5,TGTGCCAGCAGTTACTCCGGGGGTTCGTTTTACGAGCAGTACTTC,CASSYSGGSFYEQYF
NA,TRBD2,TRBJ2-3,TRBV5-1,TGCGCCAGCAGCTTGGGAGCTAGCGGGGGGCCGTATACGCAGTATTTT,CASSLGASGGPYTQYF
NA,TRBD1,TRBJ2-3,TRBV5-1,TGCGCCAGCAGCTCGGGACAGGGGAGCACAGATACGCAGTATTTT,CASSSGQGSTDTQYF
NA,TRBD1,TRBJ1-2,TRBV7-2,TGTGCCAGCAGGGAAGTGGGACAGGGGGCTCTGGGCTACACCTTC,CASREVGQGALGYTF
NA,TRBD1,TRBJ2-6,TRBV14,TGTGCCAGCAGCCAGATGGGACAGGGGGTCTCTGGGGCCAACGTCCTGACTTTC,CASSQMGQGVSGANVLTF
NA,TRBD1,TRBJ2-3,TRBV18,TGTGCCAGCTCACAGGGACAGGGTTGGACAGATACGCAGTATTTT,CASSQGQGWTDTQYF
NA,TRBD1,TRBJ1-6,TRBV11-2,TGTGCCAGCAGCTTAGTGGGACAGAATTCACCCCTCCACTTT,CASSLVGQNSPLHF
NA,NA,TRBJ2-3,TRBV2,TGTGCCAGCCTAAAAACCCGCAATGCAGATACGCAGTATTTT,CASLKTRNADTQYF
NA,TRBD2,TRBJ2-1,TRBV27,TGTGCCAGCAGCGATAGCGGGCTAGGCTCCTACAATGAGCAGTTCTTC,CASSDSGLGSYNEQFF
NA,NA,TRBJ1-2,TRBV7-9,TGTGCCAGCAGCCAGGGCTGGACGGGCGGCTACACCTTC,CASSQGWTGGYTF
NA,NA,TRBJ2-3,TRBV7-9,TGTGCCAGCAGCTTTGAGGATACGCAGTATTTT,CASSFEDTQYF
NA,TRBD2,TRBJ2-7,TRBV10-3,TGTGCCATCAGTGAAGTTGTCGCGGGGGGTCGATACGAGCAGTACTTC,CAISEVVAGGRYEQYF
NA,TRBD2,TRBJ2-3,TRBV7-7,TGTGCCAGCAGCCCCGGGACTAGCGGGGGGGATACGCAGTATTTT,CASSPGTSGGDTQYF
NA,TRBD1,TRBJ2-7,TRBV4-1,TGCGCCAGCAGCCCGGGCGGCAGGGGGCGCAGAGGTCCCGAGCAGTACTTC,CASSPGGRGRRGPEQYF
NA,NA,TRBJ2-7,TRBV5-1,TGCGCCAGCAGCGGAGGTGGACTTAGCTCCTACGAGCAGTACTTC,CASSGGGLSSYEQYF
NA,TRBD1,TRBJ2-5,TRBV11-3,TGTGCCAGCAGTAGGGGGCGGGCTGAAGAGACCCAGTACTTC,CASSRGRAEETQYF
few,TRBD2,TRBJ2-3,TRBV3-1/TRBV3-2,TGTGCCAGCAGCCACCGCCGGACTAGCGGGGGGGTGCAGTATTTT,CASSHRRTSGGVQYF
NA,TRBD1,TRBJ1-1,TRBV5-4,TGTGCCAGCACCCGCGACAGGGGAGGAACTGAAGCTTTCTTT,CASTRDRGGTEAFF
few,TRBD2,TRBJ2-3,TRBV9,TGTGCCAGCAGCCCTATCAGCGGGGGTGCTACGCAGTATTTT,CASSPISGGATQYF
NA,TRBD1,TRBJ2-7,TRBV6-5,TGTGCCAGCACCGACAGGGGGCGTGCCGAGCAGTACTTC,CASTDRGRAEQYF
NA,NA,TRBJ2-3,TRBV12-3/TRBV12-4,TGTGCCGGGAACGAGGGTACGCAGTATTTT,CAGNEGTQYF
NA,NA,TRBJ1-5,TRBV9,TGTGCCAGCAGCGCAACAGGGACCAACCAGCCCCAGCATTTT,CASSATGTNQPQHF
NA,TRBD2,TRBJ2-1,TRBV18,TGTGCCAGCTCACCAGCTAGCGGGGGCCCAAACAATGAGCAGTTCTTC,CASSPASGGPNNEQFF
NA,NA,TRBJ2-3,TRBV5-4,TGTGCCAGCAGCTTGGCCCTAGGCGGGCGCACAGATACGCAGTATTTT,CASSLALGGRTDTQYF
few,NA,TRBJ2-3,TRBV18,TGTGCCAGCTCAAAAATGGGGGGGCCCTCTACCACAGATACGCAGTATTTT,CASSKMGGPSTTDTQYF
NA,TRBD1,TRBJ2-3,TRBV4-1,TGCGCCAGCAGCCAAGCCAGGGGGAAGGAAGATACGCAGTATTTT,CASSQARGKEDTQYF
NA,NA,TRBJ1-1,TRBV18,TGTGCCAGCTCACCCTCGGTCCCCTTCTCCCCTCGGAGGAACACTGAAGCTTTCTTT,CASSPSVPFSPRRNTEAFF
NA,TRBD2,TRBJ2-5,TRBV9,TGTGCCAGCAGCGTAGCCGGGACCCCGGGAGGGGAGACCCAGTACTTC,CASSVAGTPGGETQYF
NA,TRBD2,TRBJ2-5,TRBV5-1,TGCGCCAGCAGCTTGACTAGCGGGCAAGAGACCCAGTACTTC,CASSLTSGQETQYF
NA,NA,TRBJ1-1,TRBV5-8,TGTGCCAGCAGCCCCCGGTCGGCTGAAGCTTTCTTT,CASSPRSAEAFF
NA,TRBD2,TRBJ2-5,TRBV12-5,TGTGCTAGTGGTTTGGTGGGAGGGGAGACCCAGTACTTC,CASGLVGGETQYF
NA,NA,TRBJ2-7,TRBV18,TGTGCCAGCTCACCAGCAGGGTACGACGAGCAGTACTTC,CASSPAGYDEQYF
NA,TRBD2,TRBJ2-1,TRBV29-1,TGCAGCGCAGGAACCGGGGGGGCCGGAAATGAGCAGTTCTTC,CSAGTGGAGNEQFF
NA,NA,TRBJ1-5,TRBV2,TGTGCCAGCAGTGAAAGGGGCAGAAGGGTAGGACAGCCCCAGCATTTT,CASSERGRRVGQPQHF
NA,NA,TRBJ1-2,TRBV2,TGTGCCAGCAGTGAAGCCCAGTTTTACTATGGCTACACCTTC,CASSEAQFYYGYTF
NA,TRBD2,TRBJ2-5,TRBV5-1,TGCGCCAGCAGCTTGGCCGGGCTAGCGGAGCAAGAGACCCAGTACTTC,CASSLAGLAEQETQYF
NA,NA,TRBJ1-2,TRBV2,TGTGCCAGCTTGCGGGGCATGAGCTATGGCTACACCTTC,CASLRGMSYGYTF
NA,NA,TRBJ1-3,TRBV3-1/TRBV3-2,TGTGCCAGCAGCCAAGAGAGGGTCTCTGGAAACACCATATATTTT,CASSQERVSGNTIYF
NA,TRBD1,TRBJ2-7,TRBV2,TGTGCCAGCAGCCCTCGGGGCGGACAGGGGATCCACGAGCAGTACTTC,CASSPRGGQGIHEQYF
NA,TRBD1,TRBJ1-1,TRBV19,TGTGCCAGTAGGCGTCGGGACAGGGGGTTGAACACTGAAGCTTTCTTT,CASRRRDRGLNTEAFF
NA,NA,TRBJ2-2,TRBV19,TGTGCCAGTAGTAGGGCAGGGAACACCGGGGAGCTGTTTTTT,CASSRAGNTGELFF
NA,TRBD1,TRBJ1-5,TRBV12-3/TRBV12-4,TGTGCCAGCAGTCTGGGGACAGAGCAGCCCCAGCATTTT,CASSLGTEQPQHF
NA,NA,TRBJ1-5,TRBV6-5,TGTGCCAGCAGGGGGGGACGGACTTTAGGAGAACCCCAGCATTTT,CASRGGRTLGEPQHF
NA,NA,TRBJ2-3,TRBV7-9,TGTGCCAGCAGGCCCTGGGGCGGGGCGCAGGATACGCAGTATTTT,CASRPWGGAQDTQYF
NA,NA,TRBJ2-1,TRBV6-8,TGTGCCAGCAGTTATCTGCGGGTGGCCCCTTCGAGGTCCTACAATGAGCAGTTCTTC,CASSYLRVAPSRSYNEQFF
NA,TRBD1,TRBJ2-1,TRBV10-3,TGTGCCATCAGCACCGGGACAGCAAATGAGCAGTTCTTC,CAISTGTANEQFF
NA,TRBD2,TRBJ2-3,TRBV5-1,TGCGCCAGCAGCTTGGCCGGGGGGGCTTTCACAGATACGCAGTATTTT,CASSLAGGAFTDTQYF
NA,TRBD1,TRBJ1-5,TRBV18,TGTGCCAGCTCACCCGGGACAGCCCAGCCCCAGCATTTT,CASSPGTAQPQHF
once,TRBD2,TRBJ2-1,TRBV5-1,TGCGCCAGCAGGGGACTAGCGGGGGAAGGAGAGCAGTTCTTC,CASRGLAGEGEQFF
NA,NA,TRBJ2-5,TRBV5-1,TGCGCCAGCAGCGTGGGACTTCCCCAAGAGACCCAGTACTTC,CASSVGLPQETQYF